The 20 T cell receptor beta chains in this list originate from one sample, sequenced in a study of blood T cell repertoires in COVID-19. The assay was immunoSEQ multiplex PCR, and TCRdb's table has in-frame clones only and misses some. The sample comprises 45,000 or so clones, approximately 90% of which are singletons, and approximately 23% rests with the top ten. Sequences were obtained from peripheral blood. These receptors were obtained from a woman at least 80 years old in a cohort sampled during active or convalescent COVID-19.

The V call is TRBV9, the J call TRBJ2-1; 9 nucleotides line up with TRBD2. V lost 0 bases, J lost 7 bases, and 8 bases stayed unmatched. This CDR3 has 16 residues. Germline V lookup: CDR1 SGDLS, CDR2 YYNGEE. The CDR3 DNA reads TGTGCCAGCAGCGTAGAGTCTAGCGGGGTGGGGAATGAGCAGTTCTTC. This translates into CASSVESSGVGNEQFF.

V usage is TRBV7-2 and J usage is TRBJ2-7; TRBD1 matches at 8 bases. The CDR3 spans 15 residues. Trimming at V came to 2 bases and at J to 3 bases, leaving 6 bases not matched to a gene. Germline-derived CDR1 and CDR2 are SGHTA and FQGNSA. CDR3 sequence reads: CASSLNHGTGYEQYF. DNA of the CDR3: TGTGCCAGCAGCTTAAATCATGGGACAGGCTACGAGCAGTACTTC.

The chain employs TRBV3-1 (or the pseudogene TRBV3-2) and TRBJ1-3, with a weak D call TRBD1 (6 bases). V lost 1 base to trimming and J lost 10 bases, with 11 bases between them. Germline V lookup: CDR1 LGHDT, CDR2 YNNKEL (reference sequence). The CDR3 sequence is 13 residues long. CDR3 amino acids: CASSQGYRVTIYF. CDR3 DNA: TGTGCCAGCAGCCAAGGGTACAGGGTAACCATATATTTT.

The chain carries TRBV6-2 or TRBV6-3 and TRBJ2-7, with a tentative D call TRBD2 (5 bases). The V and J ends lost 5 bases and 0 bases respectively, with 11 bases between them. Germline V gene data show CDR1 as MNHEY and CDR2 as SVGEGT. The CDR3 has 14 residues. The CDR3 nucleotides read TGTGCCAGCAGTCTAAGCGGCAGCTCCTACGAGCAGTACTTC. As protein: CASSLSGSSYEQYF.

The chain combines TRBV30 with TRBJ1-2; D might be TRBD1 (5 bases). The ends were cut back, 3 bases at V and 3 bases at J, with 17 bases in the middle. Germline CDR1 GTSNPN, CDR2 SVGIG (reference sequence). The CDR3 contains 15 residues. The CDR3 here is CAWREMVRGYYGYTF. The CDR3 region has the DNA TGTGCCTGGAGGGAAATGGTACGGGGGTACTATGGCTACACCTTC. Full variable domain (remainder filled in from reference TRBV30 and TRBJ1-2): SQTIHQWPATLVQPVGSPLSLECTVEGTSNPNLYWYRQAAGRGLQLLFYSVGIGQISSEVPQNLSASRPQDRQFILSSKKLLLSDSGFYLCAWREMVRGYYGYTFGSGTRLTVV.

The rearrangement links TRBV6-2 or TRBV6-3 to TRBJ2-2; D gene uncertain. CDR3 length: 15 amino acids. Germline-derived CDR1 and CDR2 are MNHEY and SVGEGT. Trimming took 6 bases from V and 1 from J, leaving 12 bases between them. The CDR3 loop is CASSPTPLNTGELFF. For the CDR3, the DNA is TGTGCCAGCAGCCCCACTCCGTTGAACACCGGGGAGCTGTTTTTT.

This clone occurred a few times. V and J are TRBV7-9 and TRBJ1-2; D is perhaps TRBD1 (6 bases). Germline V gene data show CDR1 as SEHNR and CDR2 as FQNEAQ (reference sequence). There are 14 residues in the CDR3. V dropped 5 bases and J dropped 8 bases, with 18 bases sitting between them. CDR3 DNA: TGTGCCAGCAGCCCCGATGCGGGGGCGGAGGGCTACACCTTC. Its translation: CASSPDAGAEGYTF. The full variable domain, its missing parts supplied by reference TRBV7-9 and TRBJ1-2, is DTGVSQNPRHKITKRGQNVTFRCDPISEHNRLYWYRQTLGQGPEFLTYFQNEAQLEKSRLLSDRFSAERPKGSFSTLEIQRTEQGDSAMYLCASSPDAGAEGYTFGSGTRLTVV.

As DNA, the CDR3 is TGCAGCGTTGAAGATCAATTGACGGCGGAGAGACAGGGGGTCCACGAGCAGTACTTC. Protein product: CSVEDQLTAERQGVHEQYF. V usage is TRBV29-1 and J usage is TRBJ2-7; 9 bases map to TRBD1. J was trimmed by 5 bases and V by 0 bases; bases with no gene match: 20. CDR1 is SQVTM and CDR2 is ANQGSEA in the germline V gene. The CDR3 sequence is 19 residues long.

This clone was detected only a few times. The J gene is TRBJ2-3, the V gene TRBV5-1; weak D call: TRBD2 (5 bases). CDR3 length: 16 residues. The germline gives CDR1 SGHRS, CDR2 YFSETQ. V lost 0 bases, J lost 0 bases, and 11 bases lay in between. DNA of the CDR3: TGCGCCAGCAGCTTGGCCATAGCGACTAGCACAGATACGCAGTATTTT. Its translation is CASSLAIATSTDTQYF. The variable domain in full, completed from reference TRBV5-1 and TRBJ2-3, reads KAGVTQTPRYLIKTRGQQVTLSCSPISGHRSVSWYQQTPGQGLQFLFEYFSETQRNKGNFPGRFSGRQFSNSRSEMNVSTLELGDSALYLCASSLAIATSTDTQYFGPGTRLTVL.

This chain joins TRBV4-1 and TRBJ2-2; 11 positions match TRBD2. The V gene's germline CDR1 is MGHRA and CDR2 YSYEKL. The J segment lost 3 bases and the V segment lost 1 base, leaving 10 bases of the junction unmatched. The CDR3 extends over 19 amino acids. The CDR3 here is CASSQGLAGGPVYTGELFF. CDR3 nucleotides: TGCGCCAGCAGCCAAGGGTTAGCGGGAGGGCCCGTGTACACCGGGGAGCTGTTTTTT.

The chain has TRBV11-2 and TRBJ1-2, with D perhaps TRBD1 (6 bases). Trimming removed 8 bases from V and 3 bases from J, with 10 bases in between. The CDR3 sequence is 12 residues long. Germline CDR1 and CDR2: SGHAT and FQNNGV. CDR3 in amino acids: CASGNRDYGYTF. Here the CDR3 DNA reads TGTGCCAGCGGCAACAGGGACTATGGCTACACCTTC.

The chain has TRBV5-1 and TRBJ2-2; D may be TRBD1 (5 bases). The V end lost 0 bases, the J end lost 5 bases, and 11 bases lay between the germline ends. Per germline, CDR1 SGHRS and CDR2 YFSETQ. This CDR3 has 15 amino acids. CDR3 sequence: CASSLDGHRTGELFF. The CDR3 region has the DNA TGCGCCAGCAGCTTGGACGGACACAGAACCGGGGAGCTGTTTTTT.

The CDR3 DNA sequence: TGTGCCAGCAGCCAAGTCCAGGGAAACACTGAAGCTTTCTTT. Translated, it gives CASSQVQGNTEAFF. J is TRBJ1-1 and V is TRBV3-1 (or the pseudogene TRBV3-2); tentative D call: TRBD1 (5 bases). The V gene's germline CDR1 is LGHDT and CDR2 YNNKEL (reference sequence). Trimming pared 1 base from V and 2 bases from J, leaving 8 bases between. The CDR3 covers 14 residues.

The chain has TRBV19 and TRBJ1-1, with TRBD1 matching 7 bases. There are 14 residues in the CDR3. The germline gives CDR1 LNHDA, CDR2 SQIVND (reference sequence). Unmatched junction bases numbered 6, after V lost 3 bases and J lost 5 bases. The CDR3 spells CASSIPGGSTEAFF. The CDR3 DNA follows: TGTGCCAGTAGTATTCCAGGGGGGTCAACTGAAGCTTTCTTT.

This clone was detected once. The chain joins TRBV29-1 to TRBJ2-5; D call uncertain. V lost 4 bases and J 2 bases, leaving 8 bases between the germline ends. Germline values: CDR1 SQVTM, CDR2 ANQGSEA. The CDR3 contains 12 residues. CDR3 protein: CSVGPQQETQYF. In nucleotides, the CDR3 is TGCAGCGTTGGCCCGCAGCAAGAGACCCAGTACTTC.

J is TRBJ1-6 and V is TRBV11-1, with 7 bases identical to TRBD1. The CDR3 has 16 amino acids. Germline loops: CDR1 SGHAT, CDR2 FQDESV (reference sequence). The V gene end was trimmed by 1 base and the J gene end by 6 bases; junction bases not matched to a gene: 6. In DNA form, the CDR3 reads TGTGCCAGCAGCTTAGAAACCGGGACAGCTAATTCACCCCTCCACTTT. Its protein product is CASSLETGTANSPLHF.

This rearrangement joins TRBV5-5 to TRBJ1-3, with a tentative D call TRBD1 (5 bases). CDR1 is SGHKS, CDR2 YYEKEE, per germline (reference sequence). This CDR3 spans 15 amino acids. Trimming removed 2 bases from V and 1 base from J, with 10 bases in between. DNA of the CDR3: TGTGCCAGCAGCTTAGTGCGACAGTCTGGAAACACCATATATTTT. Its protein product is CASSLVRQSGNTIYF.

This clone occurred a few times. This chain links TRBV5-1 with TRBJ1-1; 8 bases align to TRBD1. The CDR3 sequence is 15 residues long. CDR1 is SGHRS, CDR2 YFSETQ, per germline. V lost 4 bases, J lost 0 bases, and 5 bases stayed unmatched. The chain's CDR3 is CASSPRTGMNTEAFF. CDR3 DNA sequence: TGCGCCAGCAGCCCCCGGACAGGGATGAACACTGAAGCTTTCTTT.

CDR3 nucleotides: TGTGCCAGCAGCTTTTCAGATCAGCCCCAGCATTTT. It translates to CASSFSDQPQHF. The J gene is TRBJ1-5, the V gene TRBV7-9, with D unresolved. CDR3 size: 12 residues. Germline CDR1 SEHNR, CDR2 FQNEAQ (reference sequence). Trimming took off 3 bases at V and 5 bases at J, with 5 bases between the two ends.

This clone was observed once. V usage is TRBV13 and J usage is TRBJ2-5, with D unclear. V was shortened by 3 bases and J by 0 bases, with 8 bases between the two germline ends. There are 14 residues in the CDR3. Germline CDR1 is PRHDT and CDR2 is FYEKMQ (reference sequence). CDR3: CASSFPPYQETQYF. As DNA, the CDR3 is TGTGCCAGCAGCTTCCCCCCTTACCAAGAGACCCAGTACTTC.